This paragraph reports one T cell receptor (beta chain). Its antigen is unidentified. This entry belongs to a study of CD8 T cells in Susac syndrome. The study, taken as a whole, reports: Acknowledgment was made by the study that its TCR sequencing and HLA analysis involved a relatively small number of individuals.

TCR beta was sequenced from blood CD8+ and CD4+ T cells. FACS was used to enrich TEMRA cells, whereas the CD8+ and CD4+ T cells were obtained by negative isolation. cDNA came from approximately 0.5 to 1 ug RNA primed by random hexamers. By means of immunoSEQ multiplex PCR, TCR beta CDR3 spanning 54 Vbeta and 13 Jbeta underwent amplification. TCRdb re-called the immunoSEQ multiplex PCR reads through MiXCR, storing one row per CDR3 protein. This sample has roughly 330,000 distinct CDR3 sequences, with 90% to 95% found just once. V gave up 6 bases and J gave up 5 bases, with 16 bases separating them. CDR1 SQVTM and CDR2 ANQGSEA come from the germline V gene. The CDR3 sequence is 13 residues long.

The sequenced sample consisted of CD4+ T cells from PBMCs. The receptor comes from a human donor with multiple sclerosis. The rearrangement uses TRBV29-1 and TRBJ2-5; maybe TRBD1 (7 bases). In DNA form, the CDR3 reads TGCAGCGTCCGACAGGGCGGGGTTGAGACCCAGTACTTC. Translation: CSVRQGGVETQYF.